The entry that follows covers one T cell receptor (beta chain) sequence. What it binds is not known. These data are taken from a study of OX40 agonist ivuxolimab in advanced cancers. The table came from immunoSEQ multiplex PCR; TCRdb's copy has only in-frame clones and leaves some out. The sample shows 60,000 or so clones, roughly 85% of them seen only once. Trimming shortened V by 6 bases and J by 2 bases, and 16 bases separated the two germline ends. This CDR3 has 15 residues. Germline-derived CDR1 and CDR2 are KGHSH and LQKENI. Study-wide findings and caveats: Low normalized T-cell clonal expansion was additionally recorded for some nonresponders.

This sequence originates from an adult with an advanced solid tumor such as melanoma, head and neck, liver or kidney cancer. Material: CD4+ or CD8+ T cells sorted from blood, obtained in a trial of the OX40 agonist ivuxolimab. V usage is TRBV18 and J usage is TRBJ1-2; D call uncertain. CDR3 sequence reads: CASSLQQRPNYGYTF. In DNA, the CDR3 is TGTGCCAGCTCTCTCCAACAGAGACCAAACTATGGCTACACCTTC. Using reference TRBV18 and TRBJ1-2 for the parts outside the CDR3, the full variable domain is NAGVMQNPRHLVRRRGQEARLRCSPMKGHSHVYWYRQLPEEGLKFMVYLQKENIIDESGMPKERFSAEFPKEGPSILRIQQVVRGDSAAYFCASSLQQRPNYGYTFGSGTRLTVV.